Described below is a single T cell receptor (beta chain) sequence and its context. Its antigen is undetermined. Each patient came to thyroid surgery without any prior treatment (of any kind). The germline V gene has CDR1 SGHDT and CDR2 YYEEEE. Trimming stripped 4 bases from V and 5 bases from J, with 13 bases between. This CDR3 contains 15 residues. The data are from a study of metastatic and nonmetastatic thyroid tumors. Study context: For malignant and benign thyroid patients, tumor or nodule tissue and blood were the sources whose repertoires were compared.

Notes on the study in general: Within blood and tumor, benign nodules reportedly had significantly lower TCR beta diversity than malignant thyroid tumors did.

As handled by the study authors: Researchers built a distant-metastasis classifier for papillary thyroid cancer that drew on CDR3 differences across clinicopathological groups. MiXCR was used by TCRdb to re-call the PCR reads. TCRdb's processing, not the authors', yielded these V and J calls. The sample records about 7,000 clones, 39% being singletons. This chain links TRBV5-6 with TRBJ1-6; TRBD1 might be the D (6 bases). This sequence originates from a female donor with papillary thyroid cancer or a benign thyroid nodule (not recorded which). Some clones in this sample may be carry-over from other donors' samples. The sample comprised tumor tissue. CDR3 coding DNA: TGTGCCAGCAGCCTTGGGACACCCAATAATTCACCCCTCCACTTT. This translates into CASSLGTPNNSPLHF.